The present entry profiles one TCR beta chain with its context. Its antigen is undetermined. Clones were sequenced by immunoSEQ multiplex PCR, and TCRdb holds only the in-frame ones, with some missing. The sample consists of around 24,000 clones, more than 65% of them appearing once. This sample is drawn from a study of T cells in narcolepsy. Study at large: Donors had narcolepsy type 1 or type 2, or were healthy controls. Study-wide results and caveats: Same-patient CSF and blood CD4+ T cell clonotypes included HCRT-specific and TRIB2-specific autoreactive ones.

The CDR3 totals 14 residues. Trimming left V 0 bases short and J 14 bases short, with 19 bases between. Germline V gene sequence: CDR1 MNHNS, CDR2 SASEGT. The rearrangement joins TRBV6-1 to TRBJ2-5, with D possibly matching TRBD1 (5 bases). Material for sequencing was memory (CD45RA-) CD4+ T cells from blood. This sequence originates from a human donor in good health. CDR3 in amino acids: CASSEAIRGTRGYF. CDR3 coding DNA: TGTGCCAGCAGTGAAGCTATTAGGGGTACGAGAGGTTACTTC.